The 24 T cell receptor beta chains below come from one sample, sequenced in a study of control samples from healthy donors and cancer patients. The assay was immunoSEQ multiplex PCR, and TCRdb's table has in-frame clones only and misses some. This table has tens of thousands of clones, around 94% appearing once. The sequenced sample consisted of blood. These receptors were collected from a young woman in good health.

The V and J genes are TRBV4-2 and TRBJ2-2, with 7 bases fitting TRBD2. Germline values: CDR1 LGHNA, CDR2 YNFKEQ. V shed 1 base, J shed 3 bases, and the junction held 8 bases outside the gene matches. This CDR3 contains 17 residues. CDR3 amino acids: CASSQVLGGDDTGELFF. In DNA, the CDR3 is TGTGCCAGCAGCCAAGTGTTGGGAGGGGACGACACCGGGGAGCTGTTTTTT.

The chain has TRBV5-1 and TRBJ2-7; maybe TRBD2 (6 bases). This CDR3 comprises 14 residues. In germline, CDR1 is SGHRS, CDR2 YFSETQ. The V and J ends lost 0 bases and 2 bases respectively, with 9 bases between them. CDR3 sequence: CASSLGGGTYEQYF. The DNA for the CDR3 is TGCGCCAGCAGCTTGGGTGGGGGGACCTACGAGCAGTACTTC.

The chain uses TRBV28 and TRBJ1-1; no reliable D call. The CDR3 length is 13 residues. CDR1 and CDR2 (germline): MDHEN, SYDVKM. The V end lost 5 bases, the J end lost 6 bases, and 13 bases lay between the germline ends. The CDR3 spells CASSPRRAAEAFF. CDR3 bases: TGTGCCAGCAGTCCCCGCCGTGCAGCTGAAGCTTTCTTT.

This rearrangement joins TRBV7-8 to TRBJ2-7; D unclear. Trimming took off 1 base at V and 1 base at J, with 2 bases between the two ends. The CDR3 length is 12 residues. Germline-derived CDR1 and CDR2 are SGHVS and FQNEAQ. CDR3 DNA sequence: TGTGCCAGCAGCTTAGGTTCCTACGAGCAGTACTTC. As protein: CASSLGSYEQYF.

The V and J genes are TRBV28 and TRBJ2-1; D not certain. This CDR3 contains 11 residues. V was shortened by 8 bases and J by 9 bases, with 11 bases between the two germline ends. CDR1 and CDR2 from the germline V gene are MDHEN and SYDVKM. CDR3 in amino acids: CASFSSTEQFF. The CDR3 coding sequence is TGTGCCAGCTTTAGTAGTACTGAGCAGTTCTTC.

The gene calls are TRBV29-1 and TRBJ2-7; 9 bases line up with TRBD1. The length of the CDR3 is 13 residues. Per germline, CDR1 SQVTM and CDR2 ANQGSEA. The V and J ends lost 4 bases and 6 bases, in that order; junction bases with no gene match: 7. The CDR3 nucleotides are TGCAGCGTTGCTCGGGGACAGGGAGGCGAGCAGTACTTC. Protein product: CSVARGQGGEQYF.

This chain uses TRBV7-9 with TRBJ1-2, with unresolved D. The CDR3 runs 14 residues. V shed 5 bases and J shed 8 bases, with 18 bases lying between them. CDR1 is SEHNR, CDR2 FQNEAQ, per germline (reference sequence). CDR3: CASSHSPPSDGYTF. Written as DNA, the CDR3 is TGTGCCAGCAGCCACTCTCCCCCCAGCGACGGCTACACCTTC.

CDR3 region: CATSRDLVLTRTYGYTF. For the CDR3, the DNA is TGTGCCACCAGCAGAGACCTAGTACTGACAAGGACCTATGGCTACACCTTC. The chain joins TRBV15 to TRBJ1-2; D remains unclear. The V end was cut by 0 bases, the J end by 4 bases, with 18 bases between. Germline CDR1 reads LNHNV; CDR2 reads YYDKDF (reference sequence). CDR3 length equals 17 residues. Using reference TRBV15 and TRBJ1-2 for the parts outside the CDR3, the full variable domain is DAMVIQNPRYQVTQFGKPVTLSCSQTLNHNVMYWYQQKSSQAPKLLFHYYDKDFNNEADTPDNFQSRRPNTSFCFLDIRSPGLGDTAMYLCATSRDLVLTRTYGYTFGSGTRLTVV.

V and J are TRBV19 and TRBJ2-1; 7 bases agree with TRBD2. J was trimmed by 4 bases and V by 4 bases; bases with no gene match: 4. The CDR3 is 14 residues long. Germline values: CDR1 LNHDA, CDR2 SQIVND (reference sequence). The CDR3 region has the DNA TGTGCCAGTAGTAGGAGCGGGGCTTACAATGAGCAGTTCTTC. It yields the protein CASSRSGAYNEQFF.

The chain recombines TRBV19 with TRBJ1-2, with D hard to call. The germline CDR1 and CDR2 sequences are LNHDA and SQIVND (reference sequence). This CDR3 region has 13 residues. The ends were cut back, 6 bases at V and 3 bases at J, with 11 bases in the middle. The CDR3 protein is CASSPSGYYGYTF. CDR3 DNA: TGTGCCAGTAGCCCCTCCGGGTACTATGGCTACACCTTC. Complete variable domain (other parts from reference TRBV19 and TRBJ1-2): DGGITQSPKYLFRKEGQNVTLSCEQNLNHDAMYWYRQDPGQGLRLIYYSQIVNDFQKGDIAEGYSVSREKKESFPLTVTSAQKNPTAFYLCASSPSGYYGYTFGSGTRLTVV.

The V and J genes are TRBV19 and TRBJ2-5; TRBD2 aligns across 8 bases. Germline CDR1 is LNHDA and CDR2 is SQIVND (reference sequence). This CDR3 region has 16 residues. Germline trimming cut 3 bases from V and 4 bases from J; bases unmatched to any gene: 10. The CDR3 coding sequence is TGTGCCAGTAGTATGGCAGCGGGAGTTGCAGGAGAGACCCAGTACTTC. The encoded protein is CASSMAAGVAGETQYF.

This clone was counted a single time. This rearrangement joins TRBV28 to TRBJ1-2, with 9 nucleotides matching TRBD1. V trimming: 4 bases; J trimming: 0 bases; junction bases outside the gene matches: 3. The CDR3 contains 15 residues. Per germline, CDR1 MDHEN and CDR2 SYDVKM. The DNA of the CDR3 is TGTGCCAGCAGTTCCCGGACAGGGGCTAACTATGGCTACACCTTC. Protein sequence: CASSSRTGANYGYTF.

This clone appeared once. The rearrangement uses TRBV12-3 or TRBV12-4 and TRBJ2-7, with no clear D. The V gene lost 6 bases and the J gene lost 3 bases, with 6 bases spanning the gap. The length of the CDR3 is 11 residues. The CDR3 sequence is CASSSFYEQYF. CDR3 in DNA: TGTGCCAGCAGCTCTTTCTACGAGCAGTACTTC.

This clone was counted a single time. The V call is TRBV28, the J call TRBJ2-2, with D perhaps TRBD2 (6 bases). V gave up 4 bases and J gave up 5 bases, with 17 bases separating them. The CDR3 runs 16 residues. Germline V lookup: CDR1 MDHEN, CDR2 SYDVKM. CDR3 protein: CASSSPGARGTGELFF. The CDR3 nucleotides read TGTGCCAGCAGTTCCCCGGGCGCACGGGGGACCGGGGAGCTGTTTTTT.

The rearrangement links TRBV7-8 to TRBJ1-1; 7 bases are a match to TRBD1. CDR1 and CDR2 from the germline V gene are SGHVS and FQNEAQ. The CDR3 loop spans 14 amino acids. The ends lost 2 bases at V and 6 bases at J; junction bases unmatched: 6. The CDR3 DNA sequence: TGTGCCAGCAGCTTATTTGGGACAGCCTCTGAAGCTTTCTTT. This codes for CASSLFGTASEAFF. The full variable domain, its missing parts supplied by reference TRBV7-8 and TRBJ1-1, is GAGVSQSPRYKVAKRGQDVALRCDPISGHVSLFWYQQALGQGPEFLTYFQNEAQLDKSGLPSDRFFAERPEGSVSTLKIQRTQQEDSAVYLCASSLFGTASEAFFGQGTRLTVV.

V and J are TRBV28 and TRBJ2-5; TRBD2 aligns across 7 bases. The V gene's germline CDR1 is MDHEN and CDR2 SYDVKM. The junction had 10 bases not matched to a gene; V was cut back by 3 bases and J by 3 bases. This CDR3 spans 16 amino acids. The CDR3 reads CASSFFAGREKETQYF. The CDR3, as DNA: TGTGCCAGCAGTTTTTTCGCGGGGAGGGAGAAAGAGACCCAGTACTTC.

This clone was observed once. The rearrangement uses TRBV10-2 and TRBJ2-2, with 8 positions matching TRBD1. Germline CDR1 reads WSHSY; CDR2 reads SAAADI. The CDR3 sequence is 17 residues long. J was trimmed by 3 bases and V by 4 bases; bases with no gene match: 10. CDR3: CASSVHRGDLYTGELFF. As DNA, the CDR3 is TGCGCCAGCAGTGTTCACAGGGGGGACCTATACACCGGGGAGCTGTTTTTT.

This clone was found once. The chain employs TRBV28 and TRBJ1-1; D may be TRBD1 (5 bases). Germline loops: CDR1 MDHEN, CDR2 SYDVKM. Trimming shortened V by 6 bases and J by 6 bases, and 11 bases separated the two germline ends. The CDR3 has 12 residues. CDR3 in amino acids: CASSPQGAEAFF. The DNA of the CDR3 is TGTGCCAGCAGCCCCCAGGGAGCTGAAGCTTTCTTT.

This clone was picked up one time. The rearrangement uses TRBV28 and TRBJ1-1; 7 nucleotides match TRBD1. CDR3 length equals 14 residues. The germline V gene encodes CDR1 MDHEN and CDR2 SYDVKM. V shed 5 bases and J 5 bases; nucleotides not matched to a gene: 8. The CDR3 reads CASSPRDRRTEAFF. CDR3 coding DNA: TGTGCCAGCAGTCCCAGGGACAGAAGAACTGAAGCTTTCTTT. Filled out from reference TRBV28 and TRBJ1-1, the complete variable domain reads DVKVTQSSRYLVKRTGEKVFLECVQDMDHENMFWYRQDPGLGLRLIYFSYDVKMKEKGDIPEGYSVSREKKERFSLILESASTNQTSMYLCASSPRDRRTEAFFGQGTRLTVV.

As DNA, the CDR3 is TGTGCCAGCAGTCGAGGACCCCGGGGCGAAGAGACCCAGTACTTC. Encoded protein: CASSRGPRGEETQYF. V usage is TRBV28 and J usage is TRBJ2-5; either TRBD1 or TRBD2 may supply D (5 bases each). Trimming left V 5 bases short and J 3 bases short, with 16 bases between. Germline loops: CDR1 MDHEN, CDR2 SYDVKM. The CDR3 extends over 15 amino acids.

The CDR3 region has the DNA TGTGCCAGCAGCTTAGAAGGGAAGCTCGGTCAGCCCCAGCATTTT. It specifies CASSLEGKLGQPQHF. This chain links TRBV7-9 with TRBJ1-5; the D is unclear. This CDR3 is 15 amino acids long. Germline-derived CDR1 and CDR2 are SEHNR and FQNEAQ (reference sequence). V lost 1 base to trimming and J lost 6 bases, with 13 bases between them.

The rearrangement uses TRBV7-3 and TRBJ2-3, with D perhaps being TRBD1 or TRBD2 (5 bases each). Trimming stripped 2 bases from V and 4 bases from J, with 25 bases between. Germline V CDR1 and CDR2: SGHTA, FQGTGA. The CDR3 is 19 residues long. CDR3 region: CASSLVGAGASSTADTQYF. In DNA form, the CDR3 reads TGTGCCAGCAGCTTAGTCGGGGCTGGGGCTAGTAGTACCGCAGATACGCAGTATTTT.

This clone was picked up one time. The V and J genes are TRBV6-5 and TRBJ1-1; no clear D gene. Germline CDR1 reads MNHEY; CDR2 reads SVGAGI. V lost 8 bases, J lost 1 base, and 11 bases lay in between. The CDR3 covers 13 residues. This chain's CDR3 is CASRTGRNTEAFF. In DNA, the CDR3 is TGTGCCAGCCGGACCGGCAGGAACACTGAAGCTTTCTTT.

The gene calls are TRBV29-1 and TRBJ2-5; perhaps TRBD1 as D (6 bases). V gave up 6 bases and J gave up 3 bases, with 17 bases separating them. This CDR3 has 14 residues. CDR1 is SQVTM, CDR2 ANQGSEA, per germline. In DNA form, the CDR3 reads TGCAGCGTCGGAACAGGGATCGGTGAAGAGACCCAGTACTTC. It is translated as CSVGTGIGEETQYF.